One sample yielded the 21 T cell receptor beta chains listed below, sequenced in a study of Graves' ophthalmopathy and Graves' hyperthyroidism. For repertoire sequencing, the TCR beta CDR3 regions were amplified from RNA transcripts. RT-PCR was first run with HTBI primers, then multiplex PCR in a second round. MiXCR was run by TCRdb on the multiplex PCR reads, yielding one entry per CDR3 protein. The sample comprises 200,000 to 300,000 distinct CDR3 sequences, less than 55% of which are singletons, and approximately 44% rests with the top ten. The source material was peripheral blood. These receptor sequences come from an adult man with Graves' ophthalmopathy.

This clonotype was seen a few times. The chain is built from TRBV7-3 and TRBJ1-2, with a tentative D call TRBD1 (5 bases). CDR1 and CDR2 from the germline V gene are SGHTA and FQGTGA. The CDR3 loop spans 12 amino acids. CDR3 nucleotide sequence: TGTGCAGCTGTCGGGGGAGTGGATGGCTACACCTTC. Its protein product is CAAVGGVDGYTF.

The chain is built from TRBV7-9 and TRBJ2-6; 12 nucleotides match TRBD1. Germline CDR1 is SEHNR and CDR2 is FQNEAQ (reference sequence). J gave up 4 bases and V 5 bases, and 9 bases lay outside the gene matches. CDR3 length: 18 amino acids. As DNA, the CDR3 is TGTGCCAGCAGCCAACCGGGACAGGGGGCTCGGGGGGCCAACGTCCTGACTTTC. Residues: CASSQPGQGARGANVLTF.

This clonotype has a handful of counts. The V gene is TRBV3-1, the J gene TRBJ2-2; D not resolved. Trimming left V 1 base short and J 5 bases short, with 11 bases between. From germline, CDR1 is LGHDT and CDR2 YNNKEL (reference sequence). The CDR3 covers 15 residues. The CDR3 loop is CASSQGGEGTGELFF. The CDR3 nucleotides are TGTGCCAGCAGCCAAGGTGGCGAAGGAACCGGGGAGCTGTTTTTT.

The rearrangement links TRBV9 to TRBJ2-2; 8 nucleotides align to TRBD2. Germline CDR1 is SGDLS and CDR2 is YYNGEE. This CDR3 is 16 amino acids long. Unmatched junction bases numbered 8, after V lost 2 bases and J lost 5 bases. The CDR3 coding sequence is TGTGCCAGCAGCGTGTCCAGCGGGAGTGGAACCGGGGAGCTGTTTTTT. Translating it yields CASSVSSGSGTGELFF. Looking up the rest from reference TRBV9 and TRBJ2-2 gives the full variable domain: DSGVTQTPKHLITATGQRVTLRCSPRSGDLSVYWYQQSLDQGLQFLIQYYNGEERAKGNILERFSAQQFPDLHSELNLSSLELGDSALYFCASSVSSGSGTGELFFGEGSRLTVL.

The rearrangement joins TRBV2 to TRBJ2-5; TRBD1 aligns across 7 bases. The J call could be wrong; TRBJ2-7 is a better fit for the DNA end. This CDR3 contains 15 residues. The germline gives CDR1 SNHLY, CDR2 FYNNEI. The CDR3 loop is CASSVVAGGSYEQYF. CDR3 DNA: TGTGCCAGCAGCGTAGTGGCAGGGGGCTCCTACGAGCAGTACTTC.

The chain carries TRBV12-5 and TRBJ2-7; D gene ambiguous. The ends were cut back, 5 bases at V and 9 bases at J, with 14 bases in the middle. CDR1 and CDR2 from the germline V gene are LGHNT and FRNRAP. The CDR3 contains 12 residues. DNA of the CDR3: TGTGCTAGTGGTCCTGCAAGTAGTATGCAGTACTTC. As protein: CASGPASSMQYF.

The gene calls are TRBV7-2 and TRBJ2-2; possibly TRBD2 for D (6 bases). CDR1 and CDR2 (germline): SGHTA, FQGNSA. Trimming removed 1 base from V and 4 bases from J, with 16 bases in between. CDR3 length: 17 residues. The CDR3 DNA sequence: TGTGCCAGCAGCTTAGACAGCCTAAGGAGGGGCACCGGGGAGCTGTTTTTT. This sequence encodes CASSLDSLRRGTGELFF.

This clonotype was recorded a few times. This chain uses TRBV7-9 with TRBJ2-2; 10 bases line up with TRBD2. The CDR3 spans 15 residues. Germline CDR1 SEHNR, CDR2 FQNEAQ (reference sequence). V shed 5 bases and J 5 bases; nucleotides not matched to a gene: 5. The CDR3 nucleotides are TGTGCCAGCAGCGGGCCGGGACTAGCGACCGGGGAGCTGTTTTTT. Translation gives CASSGPGLATGELFF.

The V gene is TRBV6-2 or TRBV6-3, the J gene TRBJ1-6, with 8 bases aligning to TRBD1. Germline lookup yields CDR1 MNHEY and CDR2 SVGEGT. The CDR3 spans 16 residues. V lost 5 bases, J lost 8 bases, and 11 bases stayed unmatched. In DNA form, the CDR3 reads TGTGCCAGCAGTGGAGAGACAGGGGCTGAGGATTCACCCCTCCACTTT. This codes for CASSGETGAEDSPLHF.

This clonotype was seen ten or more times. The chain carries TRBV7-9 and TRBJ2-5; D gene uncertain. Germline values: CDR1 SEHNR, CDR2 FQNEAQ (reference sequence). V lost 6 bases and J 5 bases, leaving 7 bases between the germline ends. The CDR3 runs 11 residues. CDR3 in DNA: TGTGCCAGCAGTTCTGGGGAGACCCAGTACTTC. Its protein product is CASSSGETQYF.

CDR3 nucleotides: TGTGCCAGCAGCCAAACCCCGAGCGGGGGGGCCGATAATGAGCAGTTCTTC. Protein: CASSQTPSGGADNEQFF. The V call is TRBV9, the J call TRBJ2-1, with 10 positions matching TRBD2. This CDR3 comprises 17 residues. V gave up 4 bases and J gave up 7 bases; unmatched junction bases: 14. Germline-derived CDR1 and CDR2 are SGDLS and YYNGEE.

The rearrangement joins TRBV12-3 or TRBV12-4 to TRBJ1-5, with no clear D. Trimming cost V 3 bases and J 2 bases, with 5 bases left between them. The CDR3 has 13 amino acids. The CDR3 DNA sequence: TGTGCCAGCAGTTTTCCAGGCAATCAGCCCCAGCATTTT. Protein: CASSFPGNQPQHF.

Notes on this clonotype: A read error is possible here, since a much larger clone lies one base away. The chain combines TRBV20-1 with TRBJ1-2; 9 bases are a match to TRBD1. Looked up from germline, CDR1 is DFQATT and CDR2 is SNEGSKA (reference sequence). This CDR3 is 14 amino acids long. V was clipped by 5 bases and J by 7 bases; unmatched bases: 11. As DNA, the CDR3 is TGCAGTGCTTACGACTGGACAGGGGACCGTGGCTACACCTTC. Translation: CSAYDWTGDRGYTF.

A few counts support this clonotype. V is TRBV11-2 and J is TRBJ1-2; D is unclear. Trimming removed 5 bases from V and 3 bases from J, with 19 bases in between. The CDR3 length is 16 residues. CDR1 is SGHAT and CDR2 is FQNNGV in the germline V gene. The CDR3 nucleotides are TGTGCCAGCAGCCCAGGTCCGCGTGGAGGCGACTATGGCTACACCTTC. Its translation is CASSPGPRGGDYGYTF.

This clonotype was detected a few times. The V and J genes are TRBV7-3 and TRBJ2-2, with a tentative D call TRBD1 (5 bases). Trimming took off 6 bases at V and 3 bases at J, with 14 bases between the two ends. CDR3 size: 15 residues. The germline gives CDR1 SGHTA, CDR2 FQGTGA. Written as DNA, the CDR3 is TGTGCCAGCAGGCTCCAGGGTGCGGACACCGGGGAGCTGTTTTTT. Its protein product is CASRLQGADTGELFF.

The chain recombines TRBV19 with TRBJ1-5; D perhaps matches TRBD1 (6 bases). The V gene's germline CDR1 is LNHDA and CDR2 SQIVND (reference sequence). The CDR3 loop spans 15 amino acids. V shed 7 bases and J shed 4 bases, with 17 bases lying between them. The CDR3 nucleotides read TGTGCCAGTACAAATTCCGGGACACTGAATCAGCCCCAGCATTTT. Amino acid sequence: CASTNSGTLNQPQHF.

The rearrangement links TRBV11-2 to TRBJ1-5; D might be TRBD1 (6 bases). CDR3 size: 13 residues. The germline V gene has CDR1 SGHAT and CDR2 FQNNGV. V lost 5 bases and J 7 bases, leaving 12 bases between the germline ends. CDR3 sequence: CASSRGAGQPQHF. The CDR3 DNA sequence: TGTGCCAGCAGCCGGGGGGCGGGACAGCCCCAGCATTTT.

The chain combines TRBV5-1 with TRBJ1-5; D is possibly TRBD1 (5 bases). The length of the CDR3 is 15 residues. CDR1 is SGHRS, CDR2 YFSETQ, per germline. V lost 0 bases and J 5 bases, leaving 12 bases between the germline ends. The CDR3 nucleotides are TGCGCCAGCAGCTTGGTCGGGGGAGGGGATCAGCCCCAGCATTTT. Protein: CASSLVGGGDQPQHF.

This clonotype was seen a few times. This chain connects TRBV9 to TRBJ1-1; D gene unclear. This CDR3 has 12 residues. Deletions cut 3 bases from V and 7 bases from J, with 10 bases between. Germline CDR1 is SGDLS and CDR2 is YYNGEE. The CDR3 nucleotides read TGTGCCAGCAGCGCCTCAAGGAATGAAGCTTTCTTT. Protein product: CASSASRNEAFF.

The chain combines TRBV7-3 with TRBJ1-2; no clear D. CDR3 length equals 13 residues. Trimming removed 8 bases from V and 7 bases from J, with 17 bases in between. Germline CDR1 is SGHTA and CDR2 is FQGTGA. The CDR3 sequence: CASSPPYSVGYTF. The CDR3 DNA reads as TGTGCCAGCTCACCCCCCTACTCCGTTGGCTACACCTTC.

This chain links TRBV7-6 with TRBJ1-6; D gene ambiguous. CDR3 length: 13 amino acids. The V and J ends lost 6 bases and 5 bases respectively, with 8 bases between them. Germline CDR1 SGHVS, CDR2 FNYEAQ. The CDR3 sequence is CASSRGDNSPLHF. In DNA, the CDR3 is TGTGCCAGCAGTCGGGGAGATAATTCACCCCTCCACTTT.